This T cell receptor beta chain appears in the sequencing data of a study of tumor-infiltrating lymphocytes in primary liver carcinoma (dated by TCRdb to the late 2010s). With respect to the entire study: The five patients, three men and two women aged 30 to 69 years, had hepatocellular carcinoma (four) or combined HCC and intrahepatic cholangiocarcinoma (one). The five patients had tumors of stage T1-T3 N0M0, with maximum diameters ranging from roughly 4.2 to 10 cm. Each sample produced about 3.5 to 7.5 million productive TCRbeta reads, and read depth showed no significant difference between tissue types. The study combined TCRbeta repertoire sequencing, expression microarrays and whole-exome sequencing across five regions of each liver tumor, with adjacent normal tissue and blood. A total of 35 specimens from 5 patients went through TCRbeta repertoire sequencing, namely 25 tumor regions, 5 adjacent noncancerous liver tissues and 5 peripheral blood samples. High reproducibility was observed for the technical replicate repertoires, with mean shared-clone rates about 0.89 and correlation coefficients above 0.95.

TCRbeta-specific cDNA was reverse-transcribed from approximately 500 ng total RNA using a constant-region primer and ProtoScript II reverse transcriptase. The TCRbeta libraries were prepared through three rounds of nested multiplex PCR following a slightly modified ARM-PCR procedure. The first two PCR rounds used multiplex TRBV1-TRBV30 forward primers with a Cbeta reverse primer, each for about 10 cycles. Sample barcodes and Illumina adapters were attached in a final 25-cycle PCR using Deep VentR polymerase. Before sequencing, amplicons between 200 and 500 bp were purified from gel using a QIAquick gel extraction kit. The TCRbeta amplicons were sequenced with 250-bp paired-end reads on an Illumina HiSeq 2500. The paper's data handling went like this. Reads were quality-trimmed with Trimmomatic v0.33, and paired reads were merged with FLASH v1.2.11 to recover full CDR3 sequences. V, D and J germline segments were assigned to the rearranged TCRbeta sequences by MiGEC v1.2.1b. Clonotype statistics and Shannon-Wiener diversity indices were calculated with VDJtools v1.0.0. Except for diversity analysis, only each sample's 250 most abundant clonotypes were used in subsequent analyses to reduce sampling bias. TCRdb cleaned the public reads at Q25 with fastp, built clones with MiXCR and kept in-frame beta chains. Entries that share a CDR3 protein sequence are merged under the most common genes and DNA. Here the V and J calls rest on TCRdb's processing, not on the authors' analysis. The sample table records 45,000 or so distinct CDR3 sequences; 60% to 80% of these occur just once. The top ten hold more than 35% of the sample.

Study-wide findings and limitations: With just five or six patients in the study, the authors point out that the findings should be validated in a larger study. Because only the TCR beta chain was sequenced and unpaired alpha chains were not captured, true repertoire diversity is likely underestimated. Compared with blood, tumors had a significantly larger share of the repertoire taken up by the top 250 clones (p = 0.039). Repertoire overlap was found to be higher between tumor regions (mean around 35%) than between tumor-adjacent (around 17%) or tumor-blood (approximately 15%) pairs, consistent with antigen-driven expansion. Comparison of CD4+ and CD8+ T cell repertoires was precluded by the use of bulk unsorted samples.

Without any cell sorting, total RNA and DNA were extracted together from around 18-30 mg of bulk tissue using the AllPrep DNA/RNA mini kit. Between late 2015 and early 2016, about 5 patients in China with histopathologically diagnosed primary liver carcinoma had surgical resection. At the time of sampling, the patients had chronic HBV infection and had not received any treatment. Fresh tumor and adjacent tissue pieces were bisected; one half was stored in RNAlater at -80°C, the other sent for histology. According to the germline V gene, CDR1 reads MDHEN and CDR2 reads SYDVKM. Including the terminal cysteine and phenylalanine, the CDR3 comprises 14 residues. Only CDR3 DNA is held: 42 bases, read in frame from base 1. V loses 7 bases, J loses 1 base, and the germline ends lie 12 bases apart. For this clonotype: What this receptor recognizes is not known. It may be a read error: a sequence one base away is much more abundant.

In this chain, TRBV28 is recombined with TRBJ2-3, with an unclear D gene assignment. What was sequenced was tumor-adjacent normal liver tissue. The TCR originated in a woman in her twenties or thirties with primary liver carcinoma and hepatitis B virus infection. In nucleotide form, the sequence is TGTGCCAGCAATTTTCTATCGGGCACAGATACGCAGTATTTT. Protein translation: CASNFLSGTDTQYF.